These 17 T cell receptor beta chains were all obtained from the same sample, sequenced in a study of shared clonotypes between healthy human individuals. Sequencing was performed with immunoSEQ multiplex PCR; in TCRdb, only in-frame clones are kept and a portion is missing. Of 780,000 or so clones listed, roughly two thirds are singletons. Sequenced sample: memory CD4+ T cells sorted from blood. Specified subset: CD45RA-negative fraction. The receptors come from a woman younger than 45 in good health.

The V gene is TRBV4-1, the J gene TRBJ1-6; D remains unclear. CDR1 and CDR2 from the germline V gene are MGHRA and YSYEKL. The length of the CDR3 is 16 residues. Trimming pared 5 bases from V and 0 bases from J, leaving 11 bases between. Here the CDR3 reads CASSGVESSYNSPLHF. CDR3 DNA sequence: TGCGCCAGCAGCGGGGTAGAGAGCTCCTATAATTCACCCCTCCACTTT.

The genes are TRBV11-2 and TRBJ1-2, with a tentative D call TRBD1 (5 bases). The CDR3 runs to 15 residues. V was cut by 1 base and J by 8 bases, with 17 bases left in between. CDR1 and CDR2 (germline): SGHAT, FQNNGV. CDR3 DNA sequence: TGTGCCAGCAGCTTAGGTCCGGTCAGGGAAGCCGGCTACACCTTC. Translating it yields CASSLGPVREAGYTF.

The rearrangement uses TRBV20-1 and TRBJ2-3; D gene unclear. The CDR3 has 11 amino acids. CDR1 and CDR2 (germline): DFQATT, SNEGSKA (reference sequence). Trimming pared 2 bases from V and 6 bases from J, leaving 6 bases between. DNA of the CDR3: TGCAGTGCTAGAAACTATGATACGCAGTATTTT. Translated, it gives CSARNYDTQYF.

This clone appeared a few times. This chain connects TRBV27 to TRBJ2-3, with 9 bases fitting TRBD2. Germline V gene sequence: CDR1 MNHEY, CDR2 SMNVEV (reference sequence). This CDR3 has 15 amino acids. V gave up 6 bases and J gave up 4 bases; unmatched junction bases: 8. CDR3 nucleotides: TGTGCCAGCAGGCGGGGGACTAGCTCCTCAGATACGCAGTATTTT. Its translation is CASRRGTSSSDTQYF.

As for this clone: A junction end diverges from the germline sequence, so it may reflect a read error. The rearrangement links TRBV2 to TRBJ2-2; D remains unclear. The CDR3 runs 14 residues. CDR1 and CDR2 (germline): SNHLY, FYNNEI. CDR3 DNA: TGTGCCAGCAATGAATGGCAGTCCACCGGGGAGCTGTTTTTT. This translates into CASNEWQSTGELFF.

The chain carries TRBV5-1 and TRBJ2-1, with TRBD2 as a possible D gene (5 bases). CDR1 and CDR2 (germline): SGHRS, YFSETQ. The CDR3 length is 13 residues. Trimming shortened V by 0 bases and J by 7 bases, and 8 bases separated the two germline ends. The CDR3 nucleotides read TGCGCCAGCAGCTTGGGACGGACTAATGAGCAGTTCTTC. Amino acids: CASSLGRTNEQFF.

The V call is TRBV7-9, the J call TRBJ1-1; D not resolved. Trimming took 1 base from V and 8 from J, leaving 8 bases between them. CDR3 length equals 12 residues. The germline gives CDR1 SEHNR, CDR2 FQNEAQ (reference sequence). The CDR3 spells CASSLEGSEAFF. The DNA for the CDR3 is TGTGCCAGCAGCTTAGAAGGGTCAGAAGCTTTCTTT.

The chain couples TRBV5-1 to TRBJ1-2; no clear D. Trimming took 1 base from V and 0 from J, leaving 13 bases between them. The CDR3 covers 16 residues. The germline gives CDR1 SGHRS, CDR2 YFSETQ. In nucleotides, the CDR3 is TGCGCCAGCAGCTTGTCTTATGGAGACACTAACTATGGCTACACCTTC. It yields the protein CASSLSYGDTNYGYTF. The full variable domain, in which reference TRBV5-1 and TRBJ1-2 provide the parts outside the CDR3, is KAGVTQTPRYLIKTRGQQVTLSCSPISGHRSVSWYQQTPGQGLQFLFEYFSETQRNKGNFPGRFSGRQFSNSRSEMNVSTLELGDSALYLCASSLSYGDTNYGYTFGSGTRLTVV.

The rearrangement joins TRBV18 to TRBJ2-2; D unclear. V gave up 4 bases and J gave up 5 bases, with 17 bases separating them. Germline lookup yields CDR1 KGHSH and CDR2 LQKENI. The CDR3 runs to 16 residues. The CDR3 nucleotides read TGTGCCAGCTCACTTTCGTCTCCCACCGCGACCGGGGAGCTGTTTTTT. It translates to CASSLSSPTATGELFF.

The table lists this clone with a count of one. The chain combines TRBV5-1 with TRBJ2-1; 9 bases are shared with TRBD2. In germline, CDR1 is SGHRS, CDR2 YFSETQ. The CDR3 contains 15 residues. V lost 3 bases and J lost 6; bases outside the gene matches: 7. The CDR3 sequence: CASSSQTAGGNEQFF. In DNA, the CDR3 is TGCGCCAGCAGCTCTCAGACAGCGGGAGGCAATGAGCAGTTCTTC.

For the CDR3, the DNA is TGTGCCAGCATCTCGCGGGAGGGCGCGGTTGGGGCCAACGTCCTGACTTTC. As protein: CASISREGAVGANVLTF. J is TRBJ2-6 and V is TRBV7-9; 9 nucleotides line up with TRBD2. Germline loops: CDR1 SEHNR, CDR2 FQNEAQ (reference sequence). J gave up 3 bases and V 7 bases, and 10 bases lay outside the gene matches. The CDR3 is 17 amino acids.

J is TRBJ1-4 and V is TRBV28; 7 nucleotides match TRBD1. The CDR3 totals 14 residues. Germline V lookup: CDR1 MDHEN, CDR2 SYDVKM. J gave up 7 bases and V 5 bases, and 7 bases lay outside the gene matches. Here the CDR3 reads CASSGRTGIEKLFF. The CDR3 nucleotides are TGTGCCAGCAGTGGCCGGACAGGAATTGAAAAACTGTTTTTT.

This clone was counted only a few times. V is TRBV20-1 and J is TRBJ2-5, with 7 bases that match TRBD2. This CDR3 has 11 residues. Germline-derived CDR1 and CDR2 are DFQATT and SNEGSKA (reference sequence). V lost 3 bases, J lost 7 bases, and 2 bases stayed unmatched. The CDR3 reads CSASGRLTQYF. The DNA of the CDR3 is TGCAGTGCTAGCGGGAGGTTGACCCAGTACTTC.

The chain links TRBV18 to TRBJ1-3, with D possibly being TRBD1 (6 bases). The CDR3 spans 13 residues. Germline CDR1 reads KGHSH; CDR2 reads LQKENI. Trimming shortened V by 8 bases and J by 3 bases, and 11 bases separated the two germline ends. The CDR3 loop reads CASPTGSGNTIYF. Written as DNA, the CDR3 is TGTGCCAGCCCGACAGGCAGTGGAAACACCATATATTTT.

The V gene is TRBV25-1, the J gene TRBJ1-4, with 9 bases that match TRBD1. The CDR3 spans 18 residues. After removal of 3 bases from V and 2 bases from J, the junction contained 10 bases not matched to a gene. The germline V gene has CDR1 MGHDK and CDR2 SYGVNS. CDR3 sequence (DNA): TGTGCCAGCAGTGAGATTAGGACAGGGGAGTTGACTAATGAAAAACTGTTTTTT. Its protein is CASSEIRTGELTNEKLFF.

The genes are TRBV27 and TRBJ2-1; the D call may be TRBD1 or TRBD2 (5 bases each). Trimming took off 7 bases at V and 7 bases at J, with 11 bases between the two ends. The V gene's germline CDR1 is MNHEY and CDR2 SMNVEV (reference sequence). The CDR3 consists of 12 residues. CDR3 loop: CASTSGRNEQFF. In nucleotides, the CDR3 is TGTGCCAGCACCTCGGGACGTAATGAGCAGTTCTTC.

V and J are TRBV5-4 and TRBJ1-2, with TRBD1 matching over 9 bases. V dropped 4 bases and J dropped 3; count of bases not matched to a gene: 7. The CDR3 totals 15 residues. CDR1 SGHNT and CDR2 YYREEE come from the germline V gene (reference sequence). CDR3 DNA: TGTGCCAGCAGCCCAACTACAGGGGGCTACTATGGCTACACCTTC. Translated, it gives CASSPTTGGYYGYTF. Looking up the rest from reference TRBV5-4 and TRBJ1-2 gives the full variable domain: ETGVTQSPTHLIKTRGQQVTLRCSSQSGHNTVSWYQQALGQGPQFIFQYYREEENGRGNFPPRFSGLQFPNYSSELNVNALELDDSALYLCASSPTTGGYYGYTFGSGTRLTVV.